One and the same sample provided the 14 T cell receptor beta chains below, sequenced in a study of STAT5B mutations in CD4+ large granular lymphocyte leukemia. Repertoires were generated with immunoSEQ multiplex PCR, while TCRdb's copy carries only in-frame clones and drops some. The table shows 30,000 to 40,000 clones, with around 80% occurring only once. Sequencing was performed on CD4+ T cells from blood buffy coats. All receptors derive from a human donor in good health.

This rearrangement joins TRBV10-3 to TRBJ1-3; D uncertain. The V end was cut by 6 bases, the J end by 6 bases, with 15 bases between. The germline V gene has CDR1 ENHRY and CDR2 SYGVKD. This CDR3 has 14 residues. The CDR3 loop reads CAISPSGVSNTIYF. Written as DNA, the CDR3 is TGTGCCATCAGCCCCAGTGGGGTATCAAACACCATATATTTT.

The chain employs TRBV10-3 and TRBJ1-3; the D is unclear. The length of the CDR3 is 13 residues. Germline V gene sequence: CDR1 ENHRY, CDR2 SYGVKD. Trimming stripped 4 bases from V and 5 bases from J, with 9 bases between. The CDR3 coding sequence is TGTGCCATCAGTGTGGAGGCGAGAAACACCATATATTTT. It specifies CAISVEARNTIYF.

The CDR3 nucleotides are TGTGCCAGTGGAGGGGGTTCGGGCACTGAAGCTTTCTTT. Translation: CASGGGSGTEAFF. The chain carries TRBV19 and TRBJ1-1; D is possibly TRBD1 (6 bases). Trimming took off 8 bases at V and 4 bases at J, with 14 bases between the two ends. CDR1 is LNHDA, CDR2 SQIVND, per germline (reference sequence). This CDR3 has 13 residues.

This clone was observed a single time. The gene calls are TRBV7-2 and TRBJ2-7, with 9 nucleotides matching TRBD2. The CDR3 extends over 15 amino acids. Germline loops: CDR1 SGHTA, CDR2 FQGNSA. J gave up 3 bases and V 5 bases, and 8 bases lay outside the gene matches. CDR3 sequence: CASSPQREANYEQYF. The DNA of the CDR3 is TGTGCCAGCAGCCCCCAGCGGGAGGCGAACTACGAGCAGTACTTC.

The rearrangement uses TRBV18 and TRBJ2-5; maybe TRBD1 (6 bases). Germline V lookup: CDR1 KGHSH, CDR2 LQKENI. The CDR3 is made up of 14 amino acids. V lost 4 bases, J lost 2 bases, and 11 bases lay in between. CDR3 protein: CASSLDRRQETQYF. CDR3 bases: TGTGCCAGCTCACTTGACAGGAGACAAGAGACCCAGTACTTC.

In nucleotides, the CDR3 is TGTGCCAGCAGCTTCGGCGGACTAGCGACCGGGAGCCCGTTCTTC. Translated: CASSFGGLATGSPFF. V and J are TRBV5-8 and TRBJ2-1, with 9 bases aligning to TRBD2. The CDR3 covers 15 residues. The V gene's germline CDR1 is SGHTS and CDR2 YDEGEE. V lost 2 bases to trimming and J lost 15 bases; unmatched junction nucleotides: 15.

V usage is TRBV18 and J usage is TRBJ2-2, with 11 bases lining up with TRBD2. Germline V gives CDR1 KGHSH, CDR2 LQKENI. Germline trimming cut 3 bases from V and 1 base from J; bases unmatched to any gene: 1. CDR3 length: 16 amino acids. The CDR3 sequence: CASSPGLAGNTGELFF. In DNA form, the CDR3 reads TGTGCCAGCTCACCCGGACTAGCGGGGAACACCGGGGAGCTGTTTTTT. Full variable domain (outside the CDR3, taken from reference TRBV18 and TRBJ2-2): NAGVMQNPRHLVRRRGQEARLRCSPMKGHSHVYWYRQLPEEGLKFMVYLQKENIIDESGMPKERFSAEFPKEGPSILRIQQVVRGDSAAYFCASSPGLAGNTGELFFGEGSRLTVL.

The chain uses TRBV18 and TRBJ1-4; D might be TRBD1 (6 bases). The CDR3 runs to 19 residues. Deletions cut 3 bases from V and 0 bases from J, with 20 bases between. Germline loops: CDR1 KGHSH, CDR2 LQKENI. CDR3 protein: CASSPRRRSGTPTNEKLFF. The DNA for the CDR3 is TGTGCCAGCTCACCCCGAAGGAGGTCCGGGACACCAACTAATGAAAAACTGTTTTTT.

The J gene is TRBJ2-5, the V gene TRBV9; no firm D call. The CDR3 contains 15 residues. Trimming pared 3 bases from V and 4 bases from J, leaving 16 bases between. Germline CDR1 is SGDLS and CDR2 is YYNGEE. CDR3 sequence reads: CASSASSRVGETQYF. CDR3 in DNA: TGTGCCAGCAGCGCATCCTCGAGAGTCGGAGAGACCCAGTACTTC.

This chain connects TRBV19 to TRBJ1-5; no firm D call. Per germline, CDR1 LNHDA and CDR2 SQIVND (reference sequence). Trimming cost V 4 bases and J 3 bases, with 7 bases left between them. This CDR3 is 13 amino acids long. CDR3 nucleotides: TGTGCCAGTAGTAGGGCAAACAATCAGCCCCAGCATTTT. Translating it yields CASSRANNQPQHF. Looking up the rest from reference TRBV19 and TRBJ1-5 gives the full variable domain: DGGITQSPKYLFRKEGQNVTLSCEQNLNHDAMYWYRQDPGQGLRLIYYSQIVNDFQKGDIAEGYSVSREKKESFPLTVTSAQKNPTAFYLCASSRANNQPQHFGDGTRLSIL.

V usage is TRBV7-9 and J usage is TRBJ2-2; D is uncertain. The CDR3 runs 15 residues. Germline CDR1 reads SEHNR; CDR2 reads FQNEAQ (reference sequence). Trimming stripped 0 bases from V and 5 bases from J, with 10 bases between. CDR3 in DNA: TGTGCCAGCAGCTTAGCATTCCAAACTACCGGGGAGCTGTTTTTT. Translation: CASSLAFQTTGELFF.

This clone was seen a single time. The rearrangement links TRBV14 to TRBJ2-7; D gene uncertain. Trimming stripped 2 bases from V and 0 bases from J, with 2 bases between. CDR3 length: 12 amino acids. Germline CDR1 and CDR2: SGHDN and FVKESK. CDR3 residues: CASSQTSYEQYF. The CDR3 DNA reads as TGTGCCAGCAGCCAAACCTCCTACGAGCAGTACTTC.

The genes are TRBV25-1 and TRBJ2-1, with TRBD2 matching over 12 bases. The germline CDR1 and CDR2 sequences are MGHDK and SYGVNS. This CDR3 comprises 17 residues. The trim removed 2 bases at V and 8 bases at J, leaving 10 bases unmatched. CDR3 loop: CASSEGSTSGSIDEQFF. The CDR3 DNA sequence: TGTGCCAGCAGTGAAGGGTCGACTAGCGGGAGTATAGATGAGCAGTTCTTC.

This sequence joins TRBV6-6 and TRBJ1-2; no clear D gene. Looked up from germline, CDR1 is MNHNY and CDR2 is SVGAGI (reference sequence). The CDR3 extends over 13 amino acids. V dropped 2 bases and J dropped 1 base, with 5 bases sitting between them. CDR3 DNA sequence: TGTGCCAGCAGTTACCATATTAACTATGGCTACACCTTC. Amino acid sequence: CASSYHINYGYTF.